This T cell receptor (beta chain) was recorded in a study of T cell responses to AZD1222 COVID-19 vaccine. The CDR3 totals 12 residues. The data were produced by immunoSEQ multiplex PCR, yet TCRdb's version contains in-frame clones alone and is incomplete. The repertoire holds 150,000 to 200,000 clones, with over 75% as singletons. The genes are TRBV12-2 and TRBJ1-1. TRBV12-2 is a pseudogene segment. This TCR derives from an adult in good health. This sample comprised peripheral blood, obtained on day 0 of AZD1222 vaccination. DNA for the CDR3: TGTGCAAGTCGCTCCCGGGCAGTGGATGCTTTCTTT. It is translated as CASRSRAVDAFF.